The clone carrying this TCR beta chain was observed a handful of times. The record originates from a study of blood T cell repertoires in COVID-19. The length of the CDR3 is 12 residues. Germline lookup yields CDR1 LGHDT and CDR2 YNNKEL (reference sequence). Original data processing: By means of reference gene primer amplification, nucleated cell counts were estimated. Method: immunoSEQ multiplex PCR; TCRdb's copy keeps in-frame clones and lacks some. V, J and clone size are taken as reported in that table, and D and trimming were inferred from the DNA itself. The data contain 90,000 to 150,000 clones, 80% to 90% of them singletons.

Sequenced input: peripheral blood. V gene TRBV3-1 (or the pseudogene TRBV3-2) combines with J gene TRBJ1-6; 7 positions match TRBD1. This TCR was sampled from a human donor in a cohort sampled during active COVID-19. DNA for the CDR3: TGTGCTCACGACAGGGTGGATTCACCCCTCCACTTT. Residues: CAHDRVDSPLHF.